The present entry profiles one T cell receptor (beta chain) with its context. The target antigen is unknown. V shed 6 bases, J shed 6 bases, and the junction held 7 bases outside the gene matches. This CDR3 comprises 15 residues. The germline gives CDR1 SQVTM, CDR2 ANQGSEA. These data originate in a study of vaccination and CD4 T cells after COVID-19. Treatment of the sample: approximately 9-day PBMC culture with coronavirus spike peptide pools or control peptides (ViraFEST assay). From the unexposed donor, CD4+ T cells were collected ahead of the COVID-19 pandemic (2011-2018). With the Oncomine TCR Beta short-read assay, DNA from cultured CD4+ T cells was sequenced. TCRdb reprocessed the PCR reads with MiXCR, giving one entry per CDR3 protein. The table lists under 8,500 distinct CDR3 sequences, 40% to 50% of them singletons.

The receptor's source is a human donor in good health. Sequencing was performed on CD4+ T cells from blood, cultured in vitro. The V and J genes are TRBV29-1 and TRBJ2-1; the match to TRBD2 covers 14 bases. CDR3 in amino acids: CSVDRTSGRINEQFF. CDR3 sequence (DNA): TGCAGCGTCGACCGGACTAGCGGGAGGATCAATGAGCAGTTCTTC.